The 18 T cell receptor beta chains below all came from one sample that was sequenced in a study of OX40 agonist ivuxolimab in advanced cancers. The table came from immunoSEQ multiplex PCR; TCRdb's copy has only in-frame clones and leaves some out. The table lists 30,000 to 45,000 clones, 85% to 90% of them singletons. The sequences come from CD4+ or CD8+ T cells sorted from blood, collected in a trial of the OX40 agonist ivuxolimab. The source is an adult with an advanced solid tumor such as melanoma, head and neck, liver or kidney cancer.

The CDR3 DNA follows: TGTGCCAGTAGTGAGACAGGTTTCGAAAAACTGTTTTTT. It translates to CASSETGFEKLFF. The V and J genes are TRBV19 and TRBJ1-4; perhaps TRBD1 as D (6 bases). The V end was cut by 5 bases, the J end by 8 bases, with 12 bases between. The CDR3 sequence is 13 residues long. Germline loops: CDR1 LNHDA, CDR2 SQIVND (reference sequence).

The V and J genes are TRBV19 and TRBJ2-7; 11 bases agree with TRBD2. This CDR3 contains 15 residues. Germline assignment: CDR1 LNHDA and CDR2 SQIVND (reference sequence). Trimming at V came to 3 bases and at J to 0 bases, leaving 1 base not matched to a gene. The CDR3 coding sequence is TGTGCCAGTAGTATCGGGACTAGCGGCTCCTACGAGCAGTACTTC. Protein sequence: CASSIGTSGSYEQYF.

V and J are TRBV13 and TRBJ2-7; 9 bases align to TRBD2. Germline CDR1 reads PRHDT; CDR2 reads FYEKMQ (reference sequence). V was clipped by 5 bases and J by 4 bases; unmatched bases: 15. The CDR3 length is 17 residues. The DNA of the CDR3 is TGTGCCAGCAGCCCGCAGGTTGGTAGCGGGAGTCAATACGAGCAGTACTTC. Translating it yields CASSPQVGSGSQYEQYF.

This chain joins TRBV19 and TRBJ1-2, with a tentative D call TRBD1 (5 bases). The germline gives CDR1 LNHDA, CDR2 SQIVND (reference sequence). V was pared by 3 bases and J by 4 bases, with 9 bases between. The CDR3 has 13 residues. CDR3 coding DNA: TGTGCCAGTAGTATTGCAGGGAGCTATGGCTACACCTTC. Amino acids: CASSIAGSYGYTF. The full variable domain, in which reference TRBV19 and TRBJ1-2 provide the parts outside the CDR3, is DGGITQSPKYLFRKEGQNVTLSCEQNLNHDAMYWYRQDPGQGLRLIYYSQIVNDFQKGDIAEGYSVSREKKESFPLTVTSAQKNPTAFYLCASSIAGSYGYTFGSGTRLTVV.

This chain uses TRBV9 with TRBJ2-2; D is uncertain. This CDR3 has 12 residues. Trimming took off 0 bases at V and 7 bases at J, with 4 bases between the two ends. Germline CDR1 reads SGDLS; CDR2 reads YYNGEE. The DNA for the CDR3 is TGTGCCAGCAGCGTAGTTTTCGGGGAGCTGTTTTTT. Amino acid sequence: CASSVVFGELFF.

The chain joins TRBV27 to TRBJ2-7; TRBD2 agrees at 11 bases. Looked up from germline, CDR1 is MNHEY and CDR2 is SMNVEV (reference sequence). V gave up 5 bases and J gave up 5 bases; unmatched junction bases: 11. CDR3 size: 16 residues. The CDR3 nucleotides are TGTGCCAGCAGTCTGAAAGTACTAGCGGGAGTAAACGAGCAGTACTTC. Amino acid sequence: CASSLKVLAGVNEQYF.

The V and J genes are TRBV7-9 and TRBJ1-4, with D maybe TRBD1 (5 bases). Germline V gene sequence: CDR1 SEHNR, CDR2 FQNEAQ (reference sequence). CDR3 size: 13 residues. V lost 8 bases, J lost 7 bases, and 14 bases lay in between. CDR3 sequence (DNA): TGTGCCAGCGTACAGGCAGGTGGTGAAAAACTGTTTTTT. Protein sequence: CASVQAGGEKLFF.

This chain links TRBV2 with TRBJ1-5; D gene unclear. The CDR3 is made up of 14 amino acids. V shed 8 bases and J shed 0 bases, with 11 bases lying between them. Germline CDR1 SNHLY, CDR2 FYNNEI. The CDR3 spells CASEPDPSNQPQHF. The CDR3, as DNA: TGTGCCAGCGAACCGGACCCTAGCAATCAGCCCCAGCATTTT.

The gene calls are TRBV5-1 and TRBJ1-3, with TRBD1 identical over 10 bases. This CDR3 is built from 16 residues. CDR1 and CDR2 from the germline V gene are SGHRS and YFSETQ. Germline trimming cut 4 bases from V and 4 bases from J; bases unmatched to any gene: 8. The CDR3 coding sequence is TGCGCCAGCAGCCGGGGGACAGGGGAAAGAGGAAACACCATATATTTT. Translating it yields CASSRGTGERGNTIYF.

The V gene is TRBV25-1, the J gene TRBJ1-5; D ambiguous. In germline, CDR1 is MGHDK, CDR2 SYGVNS. V lost 6 bases and J lost 0, with 21 bases in between. The CDR3 is 18 amino acids. CDR3 loop: CASSGEGRADYSNQPQHF. The DNA of the CDR3 is TGTGCCAGCAGCGGAGAAGGACGGGCGGACTATAGCAATCAGCCCCAGCATTTT.

This clone qualifies as medium-sized (0.01 to 0.1%). The chain combines TRBV19 with TRBJ2-7; D is uncertain. This CDR3 region has 13 residues. V lost 5 bases and J 0 bases, leaving 8 bases between the germline ends. Looked up from germline, CDR1 is LNHDA and CDR2 is SQIVND (reference sequence). DNA for the CDR3: TGTGCCAGTAGTTGGGCCGGCTCCTACGAGCAGTACTTC. Translated: CASSWAGSYEQYF. Looking up the rest from reference TRBV19 and TRBJ2-7 gives the full variable domain: DGGITQSPKYLFRKEGQNVTLSCEQNLNHDAMYWYRQDPGQGLRLIYYSQIVNDFQKGDIAEGYSVSREKKESFPLTVTSAQKNPTAFYLCASSWAGSYEQYFGPGTRLTVT.

The CDR3 sequence is CASSSNDRVGEQYF. CDR3 DNA: TGTGCCAGCAGCTCCAATGACAGGGTTGGAGAGCAGTACTTC. The chain is built from TRBV5-4 and TRBJ2-7; TRBD1 aligns across 7 bases. Germline CDR1 and CDR2: SGHNT and YYREEE (reference sequence). J was trimmed by 7 bases and V by 3 bases; bases with no gene match: 10. The CDR3 spans 14 residues.

The rearrangement links TRBV5-5 to TRBJ2-7; D remains unclear. V lost 5 bases, J lost 3 bases, and 12 bases lay in between. Germline lookup yields CDR1 SGHKS and CDR2 YYEKEE (reference sequence). The CDR3 consists of 13 residues. The CDR3 DNA reads as TGTGCCAGCAGTTTAACTCTTGGCTACGAGCAGTACTTC. Translated, it gives CASSLTLGYEQYF.

In nucleotides, the CDR3 is TGCGCCAGCAGCCAAGATCACGGGGGATCCACTGAAGCTTTCTTT. This sequence encodes CASSQDHGGSTEAFF. The chain joins TRBV4-1 to TRBJ1-1, with D maybe TRBD1 (5 bases). Germline V gives CDR1 MGHRA, CDR2 YSYEKL. This CDR3 is built from 15 residues. V gave up 0 bases and J gave up 4 bases, with 12 bases separating them.

V and J are TRBV5-4 and TRBJ1-1; D is ambiguous. Deletions cut 4 bases from V and 1 base from J, with 8 bases between. Germline V gene data show CDR1 as SGHNT and CDR2 as YYREEE (reference sequence). This CDR3 has 13 amino acids. The CDR3 DNA sequence: TGTGCCAGCAGCGCCATAGAGAACACTGAAGCTTTCTTT. This translates into CASSAIENTEAFF.

Points on this clone: Mismatch with germline at one junction end may stem from a read error. The CDR3 protein is CACSLDIGWYEQYF. CDR3 coding DNA: TGTGCCTGCAGTCTCGATATAGGGTGGTACGAGCAGTACTTC. The chain joins TRBV6-7 to TRBJ2-7; D call uncertain. TRBV6-7 is flagged as an ORF with uncertain function. The CDR3 has 14 amino acids.

V usage is TRBV19 and J usage is TRBJ1-1, with 8 bases aligning to TRBD1. There are 15 residues in the CDR3. Germline CDR1 is LNHDA and CDR2 is SQIVND (reference sequence). Losses at the gene ends were 6 bases for V and 0 bases for J; bases not matched to a gene: 6. The CDR3 here is CASSPGQGMNTEAFF. The CDR3 DNA reads TGTGCCAGTAGCCCCGGACAGGGTATGAACACTGAAGCTTTCTTT.

This chain uses TRBV7-9 with TRBJ2-7, with 7 bases lining up with TRBD2. The CDR3 has 13 amino acids. From germline, CDR1 is SEHNR and CDR2 FQNEAQ (reference sequence). V was pared by 6 bases and J by 2 bases, with 4 bases of the junction left unmatched. The CDR3 DNA reads TGTGCCAGCAGAGCGGGACCAGCCTACGAGCAGTACTTC. This gives the protein CASRAGPAYEQYF. The full variable domain, with the rest looked up from reference TRBV7-9 and TRBJ2-7, is DTGVSQNPRHKITKRGQNVTFRCDPISEHNRLYWYRQTLGQGPEFLTYFQNEAQLEKSRLLSDRFSAERPKGSFSTLEIQRTEQGDSAMYLCASRAGPAYEQYFGPGTRLTVT.